This TCR beta chain was identified in a study of blood T cells in healthy people across ages. About this clonotype: No antigen is known for it.

The CDR3 loop spans 14 amino acids. Germline V gene data show CDR1 as WSHSY and CDR2 as SAAADI. V lost 6 bases and J lost 3, with 14 bases in between. Next came a second PCR, run for about 6 to 11 cycles, which used a sample-barcoded 5' primer along with a J-beta primer mix. TCRdb reprocessed the 5' RACE reads with MiXCR, giving one entry per CDR3 protein. The repertoire holds about 1,000,000 distinct CDR3 sequences, with 35% to 55% as singletons. Study-wide results and limits: Donors of long life had a larger count of naive CD4+ cells and greater diversity than aged donors.

This clonotype was sampled from a woman in her sixties in good health. Source material: blood. The chain uses TRBV10-2 and TRBJ2-5; D may correspond to TRBD1 or TRBD2 (5 bases each). The CDR3 coding sequence is TGCGCCAGCAGCTTCCTGAGGGGTAAAGAGACCCAGTACTTC. This gives the protein CASSFLRGKETQYF.